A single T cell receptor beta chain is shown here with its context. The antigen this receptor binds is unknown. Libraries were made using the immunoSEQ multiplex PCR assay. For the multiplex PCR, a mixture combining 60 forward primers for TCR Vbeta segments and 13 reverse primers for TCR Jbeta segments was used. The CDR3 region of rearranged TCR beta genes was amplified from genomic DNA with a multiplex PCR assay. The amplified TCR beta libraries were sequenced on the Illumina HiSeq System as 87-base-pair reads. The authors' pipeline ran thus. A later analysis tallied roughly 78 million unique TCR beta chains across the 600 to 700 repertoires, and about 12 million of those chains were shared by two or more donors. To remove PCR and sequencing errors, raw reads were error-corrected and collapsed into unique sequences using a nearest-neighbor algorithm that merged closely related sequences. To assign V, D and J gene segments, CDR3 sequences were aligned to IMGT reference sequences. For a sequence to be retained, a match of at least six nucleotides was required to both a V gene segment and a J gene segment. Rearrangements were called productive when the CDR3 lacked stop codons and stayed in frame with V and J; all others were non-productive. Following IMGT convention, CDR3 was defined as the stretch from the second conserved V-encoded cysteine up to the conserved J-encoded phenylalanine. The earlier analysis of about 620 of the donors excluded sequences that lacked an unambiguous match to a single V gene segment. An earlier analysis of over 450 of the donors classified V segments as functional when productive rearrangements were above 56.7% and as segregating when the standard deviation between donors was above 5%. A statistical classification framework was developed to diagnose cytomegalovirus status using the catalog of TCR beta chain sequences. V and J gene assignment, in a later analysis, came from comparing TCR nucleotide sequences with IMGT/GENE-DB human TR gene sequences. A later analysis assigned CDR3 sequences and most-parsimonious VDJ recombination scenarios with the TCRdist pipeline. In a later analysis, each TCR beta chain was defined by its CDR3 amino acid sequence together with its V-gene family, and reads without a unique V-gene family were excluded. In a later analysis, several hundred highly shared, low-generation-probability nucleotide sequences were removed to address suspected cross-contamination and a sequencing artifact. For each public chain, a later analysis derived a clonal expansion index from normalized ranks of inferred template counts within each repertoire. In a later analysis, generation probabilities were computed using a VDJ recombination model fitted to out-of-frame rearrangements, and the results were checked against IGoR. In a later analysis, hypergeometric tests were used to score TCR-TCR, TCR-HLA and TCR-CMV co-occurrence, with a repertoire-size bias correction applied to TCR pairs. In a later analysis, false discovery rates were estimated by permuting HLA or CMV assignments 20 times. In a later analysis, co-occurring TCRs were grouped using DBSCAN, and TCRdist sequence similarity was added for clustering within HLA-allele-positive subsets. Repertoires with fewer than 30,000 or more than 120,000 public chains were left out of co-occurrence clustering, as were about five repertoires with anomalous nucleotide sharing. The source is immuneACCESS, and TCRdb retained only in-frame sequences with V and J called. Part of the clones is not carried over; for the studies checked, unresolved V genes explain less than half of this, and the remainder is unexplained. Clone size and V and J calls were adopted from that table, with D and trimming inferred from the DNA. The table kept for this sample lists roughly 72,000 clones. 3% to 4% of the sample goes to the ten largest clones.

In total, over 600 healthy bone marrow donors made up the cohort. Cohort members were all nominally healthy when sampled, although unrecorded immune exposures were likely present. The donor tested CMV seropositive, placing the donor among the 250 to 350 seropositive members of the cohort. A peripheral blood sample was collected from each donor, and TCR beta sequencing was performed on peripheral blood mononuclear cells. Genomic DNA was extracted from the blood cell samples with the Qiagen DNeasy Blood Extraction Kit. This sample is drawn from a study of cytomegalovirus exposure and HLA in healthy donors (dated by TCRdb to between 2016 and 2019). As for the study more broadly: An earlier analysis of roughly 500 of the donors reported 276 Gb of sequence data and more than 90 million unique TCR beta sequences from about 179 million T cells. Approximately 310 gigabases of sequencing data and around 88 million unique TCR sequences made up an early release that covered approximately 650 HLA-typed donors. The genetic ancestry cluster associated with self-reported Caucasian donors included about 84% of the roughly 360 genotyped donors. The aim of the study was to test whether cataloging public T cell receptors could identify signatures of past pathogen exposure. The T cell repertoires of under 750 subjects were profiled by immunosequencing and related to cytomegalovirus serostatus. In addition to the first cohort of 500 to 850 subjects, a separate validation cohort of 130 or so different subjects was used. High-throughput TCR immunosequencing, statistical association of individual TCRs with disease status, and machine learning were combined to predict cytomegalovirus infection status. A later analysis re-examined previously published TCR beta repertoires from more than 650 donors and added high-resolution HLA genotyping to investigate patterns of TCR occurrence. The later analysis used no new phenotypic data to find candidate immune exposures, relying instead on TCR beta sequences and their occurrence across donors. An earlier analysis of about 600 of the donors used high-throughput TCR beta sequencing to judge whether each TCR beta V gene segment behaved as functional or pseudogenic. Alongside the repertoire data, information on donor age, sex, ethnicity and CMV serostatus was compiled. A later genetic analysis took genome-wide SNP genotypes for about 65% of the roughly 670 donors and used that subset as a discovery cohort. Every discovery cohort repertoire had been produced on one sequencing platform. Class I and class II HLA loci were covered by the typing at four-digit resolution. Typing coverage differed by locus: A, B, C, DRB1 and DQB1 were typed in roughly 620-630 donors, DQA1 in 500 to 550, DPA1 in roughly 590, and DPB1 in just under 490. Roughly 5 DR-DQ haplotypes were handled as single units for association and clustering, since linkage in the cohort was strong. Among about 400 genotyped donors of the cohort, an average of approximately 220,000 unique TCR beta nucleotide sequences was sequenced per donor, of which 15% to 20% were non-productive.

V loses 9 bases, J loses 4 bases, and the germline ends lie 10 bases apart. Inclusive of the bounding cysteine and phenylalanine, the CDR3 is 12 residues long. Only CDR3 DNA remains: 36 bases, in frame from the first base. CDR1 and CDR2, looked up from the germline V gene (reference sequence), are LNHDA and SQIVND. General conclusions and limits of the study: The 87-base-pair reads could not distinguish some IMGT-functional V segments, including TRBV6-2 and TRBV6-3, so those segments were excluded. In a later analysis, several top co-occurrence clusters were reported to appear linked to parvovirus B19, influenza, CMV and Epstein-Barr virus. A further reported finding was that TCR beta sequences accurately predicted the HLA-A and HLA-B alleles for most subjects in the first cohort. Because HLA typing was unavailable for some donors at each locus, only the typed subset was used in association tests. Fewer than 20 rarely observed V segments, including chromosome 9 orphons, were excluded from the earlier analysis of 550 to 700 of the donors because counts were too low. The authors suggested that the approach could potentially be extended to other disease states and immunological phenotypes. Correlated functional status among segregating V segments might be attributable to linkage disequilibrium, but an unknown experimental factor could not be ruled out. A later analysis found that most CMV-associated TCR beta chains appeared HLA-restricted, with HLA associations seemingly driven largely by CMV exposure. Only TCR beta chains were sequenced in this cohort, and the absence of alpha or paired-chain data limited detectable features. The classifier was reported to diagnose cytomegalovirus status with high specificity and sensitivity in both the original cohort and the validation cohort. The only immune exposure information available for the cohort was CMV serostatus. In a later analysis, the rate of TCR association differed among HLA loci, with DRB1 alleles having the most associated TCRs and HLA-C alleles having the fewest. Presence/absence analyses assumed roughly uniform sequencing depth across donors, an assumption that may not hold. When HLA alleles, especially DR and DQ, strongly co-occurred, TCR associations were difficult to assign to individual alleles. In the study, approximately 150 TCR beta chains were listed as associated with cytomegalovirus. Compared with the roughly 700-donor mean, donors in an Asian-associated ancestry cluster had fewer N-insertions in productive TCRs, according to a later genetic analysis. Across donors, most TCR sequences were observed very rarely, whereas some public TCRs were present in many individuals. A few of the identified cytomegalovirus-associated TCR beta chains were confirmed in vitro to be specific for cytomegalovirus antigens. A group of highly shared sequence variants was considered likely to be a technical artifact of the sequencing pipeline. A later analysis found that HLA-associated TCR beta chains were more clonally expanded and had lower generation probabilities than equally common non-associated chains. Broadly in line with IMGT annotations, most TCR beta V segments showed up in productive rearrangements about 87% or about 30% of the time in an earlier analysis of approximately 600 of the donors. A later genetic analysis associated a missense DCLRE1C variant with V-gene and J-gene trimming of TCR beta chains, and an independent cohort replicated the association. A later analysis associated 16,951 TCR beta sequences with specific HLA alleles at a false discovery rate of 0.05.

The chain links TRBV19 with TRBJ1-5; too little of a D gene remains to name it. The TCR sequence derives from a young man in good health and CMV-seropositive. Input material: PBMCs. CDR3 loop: CASSRLNQPQHF. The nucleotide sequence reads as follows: TGTGCCAGCTCACGACTGAATCAGCCCCAGCATTTT.